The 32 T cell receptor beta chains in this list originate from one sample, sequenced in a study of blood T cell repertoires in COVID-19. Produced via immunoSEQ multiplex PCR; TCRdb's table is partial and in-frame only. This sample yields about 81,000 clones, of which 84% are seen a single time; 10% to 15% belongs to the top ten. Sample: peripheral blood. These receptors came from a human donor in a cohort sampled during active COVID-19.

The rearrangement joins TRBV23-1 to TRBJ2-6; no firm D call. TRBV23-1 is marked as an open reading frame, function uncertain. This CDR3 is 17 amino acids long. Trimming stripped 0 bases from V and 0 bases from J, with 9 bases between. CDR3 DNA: TGCGCCAGCAGTCAATCCTCAGGCCGCTCTGGGGCCAACGTCCTGACTTTC. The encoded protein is CASSQSSGRSGANVLTF.

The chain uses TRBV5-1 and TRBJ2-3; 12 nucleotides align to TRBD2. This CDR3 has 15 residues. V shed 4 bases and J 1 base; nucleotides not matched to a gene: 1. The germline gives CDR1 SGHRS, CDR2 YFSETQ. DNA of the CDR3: TGCGCCAGCAGCCGGACTAGCGGGGGCACAGATACGCAGTATTTT. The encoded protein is CASSRTSGGTDTQYF. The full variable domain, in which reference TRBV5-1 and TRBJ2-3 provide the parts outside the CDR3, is KAGVTQTPRYLIKTRGQQVTLSCSPISGHRSVSWYQQTPGQGLQFLFEYFSETQRNKGNFPGRFSGRQFSNSRSEMNVSTLELGDSALYLCASSRTSGGTDTQYFGPGTRLTVL.

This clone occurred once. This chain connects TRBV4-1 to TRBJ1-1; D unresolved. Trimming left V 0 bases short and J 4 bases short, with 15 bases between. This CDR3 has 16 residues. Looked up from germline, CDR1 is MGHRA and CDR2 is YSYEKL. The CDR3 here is CASSQDLPGSGTEAFF. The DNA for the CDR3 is TGCGCCAGCAGCCAAGATCTCCCGGGGAGTGGCACTGAAGCTTTCTTT.

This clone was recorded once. This CDR3 reads CASTPIGGDQPQHF. CDR3 nucleotides: TGTGCCAGCACCCCCATCGGGGGGGATCAGCCCCAGCATTTT. The rearrangement joins TRBV27 to TRBJ1-5, with D tentatively TRBD1 (5 bases). Germline CDR1 and CDR2: MNHEY and SMNVEV (reference sequence). Trimming removed 7 bases from V and 5 bases from J, with 15 bases in between. The CDR3 extends over 14 amino acids.

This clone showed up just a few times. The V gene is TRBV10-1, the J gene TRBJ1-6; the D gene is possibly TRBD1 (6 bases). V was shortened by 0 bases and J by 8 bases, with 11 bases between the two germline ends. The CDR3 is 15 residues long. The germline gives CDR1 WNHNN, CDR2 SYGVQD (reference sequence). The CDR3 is CASSESSGVDSPLHF. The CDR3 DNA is TGCGCCAGCAGTGAGTCTTCAGGGGTGGATTCACCCCTCCACTTT.

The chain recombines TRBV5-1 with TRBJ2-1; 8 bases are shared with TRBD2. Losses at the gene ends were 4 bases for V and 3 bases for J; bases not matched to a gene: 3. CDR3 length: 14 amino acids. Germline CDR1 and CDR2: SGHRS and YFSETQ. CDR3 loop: CASSPGTSYNEQFF. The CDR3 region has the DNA TGCGCCAGCAGCCCCGGGACTAGCTACAATGAGCAGTTCTTC.

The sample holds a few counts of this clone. The CDR3 here is CAWRSATWGYTF. The CDR3, as DNA: TGTGCCTGGAGGTCGGCGACTTGGGGCTACACCTTC. The chain links TRBV30 to TRBJ1-2; D not certain. Trimming cost V 3 bases and J 8 bases, with 13 bases left between them. The CDR3 totals 12 residues. CDR1 GTSNPN and CDR2 SVGIG come from the germline V gene (reference sequence).

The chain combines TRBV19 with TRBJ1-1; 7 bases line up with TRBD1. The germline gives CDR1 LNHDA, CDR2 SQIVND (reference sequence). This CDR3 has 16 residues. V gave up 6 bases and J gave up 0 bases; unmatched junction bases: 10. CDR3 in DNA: TGTGCCAGTAGGCATCAGGACAGGCGCATGAACACTGAAGCTTTCTTT. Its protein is CASRHQDRRMNTEAFF.

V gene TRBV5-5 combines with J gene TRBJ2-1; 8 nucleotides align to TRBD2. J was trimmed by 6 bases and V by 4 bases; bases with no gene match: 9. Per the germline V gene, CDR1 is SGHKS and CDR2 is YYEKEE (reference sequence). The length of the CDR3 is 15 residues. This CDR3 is CASSGGGTSFNEQFF. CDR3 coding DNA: TGTGCCAGCAGCGGCGGCGGGACTAGTTTCAATGAGCAGTTCTTC. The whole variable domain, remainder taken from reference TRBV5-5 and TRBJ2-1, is DAGVTQSPTHLIKTRGQQVTLRCSPISGHKSVSWYQQVLGQGPQFIFQYYEKEERGRGNFPDRFSARQFPNYSSELNVNALLLGDSALYLCASSGGGTSFNEQFFGPGTRLTVL.

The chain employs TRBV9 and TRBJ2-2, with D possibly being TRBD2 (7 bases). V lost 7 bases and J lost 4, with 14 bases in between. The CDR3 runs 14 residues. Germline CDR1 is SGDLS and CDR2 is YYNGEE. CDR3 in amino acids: CASGGGRGTGELFF. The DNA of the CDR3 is TGTGCCAGCGGGGGGGGCCGAGGCACCGGGGAGCTGTTTTTT.

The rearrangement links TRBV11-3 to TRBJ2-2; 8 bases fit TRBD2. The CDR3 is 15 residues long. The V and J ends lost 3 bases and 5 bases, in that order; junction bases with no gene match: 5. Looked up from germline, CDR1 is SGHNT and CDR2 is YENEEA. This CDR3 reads CASSFSGAGTGELFF. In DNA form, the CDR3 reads TGTGCCAGCAGCTTTAGCGGGGCTGGGACCGGGGAGCTGTTTTTT.

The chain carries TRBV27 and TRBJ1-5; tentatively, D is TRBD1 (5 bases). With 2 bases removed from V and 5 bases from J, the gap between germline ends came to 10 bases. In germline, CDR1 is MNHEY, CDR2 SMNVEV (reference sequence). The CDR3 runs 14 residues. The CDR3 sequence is CASSLRGGDQPQHF. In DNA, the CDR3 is TGTGCCAGCAGTTTAAGGGGAGGGGATCAGCCCCAGCATTTT.

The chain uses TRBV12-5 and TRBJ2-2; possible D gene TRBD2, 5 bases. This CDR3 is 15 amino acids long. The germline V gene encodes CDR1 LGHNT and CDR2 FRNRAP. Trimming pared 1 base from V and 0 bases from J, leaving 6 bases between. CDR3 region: CASGLGTPNTGELFF. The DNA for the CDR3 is TGTGCTAGTGGTTTGGGGACTCCGAACACCGGGGAGCTGTTTTTT.

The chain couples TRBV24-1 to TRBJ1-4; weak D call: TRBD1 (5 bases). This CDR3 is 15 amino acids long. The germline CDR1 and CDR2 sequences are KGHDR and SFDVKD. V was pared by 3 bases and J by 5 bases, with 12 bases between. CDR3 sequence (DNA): TGTGCCACCAGTGATCCGGGACGGGGGAATGAAAAACTGTTTTTT. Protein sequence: CATSDPGRGNEKLFF.

CDR3 sequence: CASSSRLGTGSFDTQYF. CDR3 sequence (DNA): TGTGCCAGCAGCTCCCGGCTTGGGACAGGGTCATTTGATACGCAGTATTTT. This chain connects TRBV11-2 to TRBJ2-3; 9 nucleotides agree with TRBD1. CDR1 is SGHAT and CDR2 is FQNNGV in the germline V gene. CDR3 size: 17 residues. Germline trimming cut 4 bases from V and 6 bases from J; bases unmatched to any gene: 14.

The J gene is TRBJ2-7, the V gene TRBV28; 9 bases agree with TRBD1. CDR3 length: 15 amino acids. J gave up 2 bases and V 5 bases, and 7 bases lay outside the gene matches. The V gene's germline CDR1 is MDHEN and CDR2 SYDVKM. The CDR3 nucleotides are TGTGCCAGCAGTGGACAGGGGCGCAATGCCTACGAGCAGTACTTC. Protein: CASSGQGRNAYEQYF.

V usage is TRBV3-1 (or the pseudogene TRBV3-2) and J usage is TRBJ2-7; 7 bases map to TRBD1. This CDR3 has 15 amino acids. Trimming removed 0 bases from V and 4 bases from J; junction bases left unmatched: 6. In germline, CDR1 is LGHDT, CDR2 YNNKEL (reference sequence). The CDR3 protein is CASSQDYQTGYEQYF. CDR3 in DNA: TGTGCCAGCAGCCAAGATTACCAGACAGGGTACGAGCAGTACTTC.

The CDR3: CASSLVVSGNTIYF. The DNA for the CDR3 is TGTGCCAGCAGCTTAGTCGTGTCTGGAAACACCATATATTTT. The chain joins TRBV7-9 to TRBJ1-3; unclear D gene. CDR1 is SEHNR, CDR2 FQNEAQ, per germline (reference sequence). The CDR3 loop spans 14 amino acids. V lost 1 base to trimming and J lost 1 base, with 5 bases between them.

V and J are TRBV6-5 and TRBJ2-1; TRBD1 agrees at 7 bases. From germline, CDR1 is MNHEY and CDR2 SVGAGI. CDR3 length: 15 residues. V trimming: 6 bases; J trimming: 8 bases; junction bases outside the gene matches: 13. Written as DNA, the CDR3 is TGTGCCAGCAGCCATCCCCGGACAGGTAGGGATGAGCAGTTCTTC. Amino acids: CASSHPRTGRDEQFF.

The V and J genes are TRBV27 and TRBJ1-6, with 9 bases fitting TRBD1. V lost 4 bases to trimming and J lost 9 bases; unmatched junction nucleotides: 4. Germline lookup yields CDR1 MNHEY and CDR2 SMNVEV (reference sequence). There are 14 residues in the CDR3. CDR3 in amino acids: CASSWTGVRSPLHF. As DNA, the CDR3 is TGTGCCAGCAGTTGGACAGGGGTTCGTTCACCCCTCCACTTT.

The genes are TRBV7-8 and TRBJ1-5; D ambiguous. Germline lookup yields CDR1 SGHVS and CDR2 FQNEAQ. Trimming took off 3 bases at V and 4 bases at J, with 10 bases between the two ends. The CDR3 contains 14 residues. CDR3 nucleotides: TGTGCCAGCAGCTTTGGGGAGCTTAATCAGCCCCAGCATTTT. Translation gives CASSFGELNQPQHF.

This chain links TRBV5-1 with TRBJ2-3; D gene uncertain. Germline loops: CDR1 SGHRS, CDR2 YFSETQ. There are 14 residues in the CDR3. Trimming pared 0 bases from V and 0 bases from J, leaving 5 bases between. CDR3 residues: CASSLDRSTDTQYF. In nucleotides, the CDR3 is TGCGCCAGCAGCTTGGACAGAAGCACAGATACGCAGTATTTT.

In DNA, the CDR3 is TGTGCCAGCAGCTTATTTGGGACTAGCGGGGGGGCCGATGAGCAGTTCTTC. This sequence encodes CASSLFGTSGGADEQFF. V usage is TRBV7-2 and J usage is TRBJ2-1; 16 nucleotides agree with TRBD2. The CDR3 is 17 amino acids. The germline CDR1 and CDR2 sequences are SGHTA and FQGNSA. Trimming took 2 bases from V and 8 from J; bases not matched to a gene: 6.

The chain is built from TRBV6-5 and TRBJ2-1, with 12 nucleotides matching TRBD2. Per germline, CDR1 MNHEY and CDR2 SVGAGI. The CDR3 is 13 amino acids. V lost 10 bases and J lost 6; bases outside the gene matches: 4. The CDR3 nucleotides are TGTGCCACCCGACTAGCGGGGGTCAATGAGCAGTTCTTC. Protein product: CATRLAGVNEQFF.

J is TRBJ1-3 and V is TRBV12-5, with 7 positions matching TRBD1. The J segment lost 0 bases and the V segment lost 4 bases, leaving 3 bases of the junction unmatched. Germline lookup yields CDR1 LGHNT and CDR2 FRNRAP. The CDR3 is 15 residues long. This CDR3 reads CASGSRQGSGNTIYF. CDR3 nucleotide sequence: TGTGCTAGTGGTTCCCGACAGGGCTCTGGAAACACCATATATTTT. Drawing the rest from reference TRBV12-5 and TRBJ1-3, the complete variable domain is DARVTQTPRHKVTEMGQEVTMRCQPILGHNTVFWYRQTMMQGLELLAYFRNRAPLDDSGMPKDRFSAEMPDATLATLKIQPSEPRDSAVYFCASGSRQGSGNTIYFGEGSWLTVV.

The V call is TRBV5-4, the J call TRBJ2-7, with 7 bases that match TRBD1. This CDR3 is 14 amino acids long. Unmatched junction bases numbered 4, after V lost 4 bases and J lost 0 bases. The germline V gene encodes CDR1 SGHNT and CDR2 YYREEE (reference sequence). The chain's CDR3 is CASSVGQSSYEQYF. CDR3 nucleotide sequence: TGTGCCAGCAGCGTGGGACAGAGCTCCTACGAGCAGTACTTC. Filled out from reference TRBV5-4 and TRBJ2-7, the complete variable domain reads ETGVTQSPTHLIKTRGQQVTLRCSSQSGHNTVSWYQQALGQGPQFIFQYYREEENGRGNFPPRFSGLQFPNYSSELNVNALELDDSALYLCASSVGQSSYEQYFGPGTRLTVT.

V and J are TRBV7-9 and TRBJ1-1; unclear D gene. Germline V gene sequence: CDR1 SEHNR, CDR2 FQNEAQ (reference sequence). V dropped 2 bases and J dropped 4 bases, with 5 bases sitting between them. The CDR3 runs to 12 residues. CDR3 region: CASSLFGTEAFF. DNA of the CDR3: TGTGCCAGCAGCTTATTCGGCACTGAAGCTTTCTTT.

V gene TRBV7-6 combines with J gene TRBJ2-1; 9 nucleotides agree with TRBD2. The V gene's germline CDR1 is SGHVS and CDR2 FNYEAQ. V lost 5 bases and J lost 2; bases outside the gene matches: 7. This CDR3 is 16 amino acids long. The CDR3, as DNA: TGTGCCAGCAGCCACATAGCGGGGGCCGCCTACAATGAGCAGTTCTTC. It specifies CASSHIAGAAYNEQFF.

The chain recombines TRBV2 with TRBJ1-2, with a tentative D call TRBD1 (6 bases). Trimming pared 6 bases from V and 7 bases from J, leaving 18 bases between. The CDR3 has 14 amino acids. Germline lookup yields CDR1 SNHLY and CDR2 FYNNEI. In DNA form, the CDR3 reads TGTGCCAGCAGAAAGACAGGAGAAATAAGTGGCTACACCTTC. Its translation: CASRKTGEISGYTF.

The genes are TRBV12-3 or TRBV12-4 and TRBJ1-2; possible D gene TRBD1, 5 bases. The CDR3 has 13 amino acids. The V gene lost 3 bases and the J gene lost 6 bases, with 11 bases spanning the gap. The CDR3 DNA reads TGTGCCAGCAGTTTGAGGCAGGGTAATGGCTACACCTTC. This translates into CASSLRQGNGYTF.

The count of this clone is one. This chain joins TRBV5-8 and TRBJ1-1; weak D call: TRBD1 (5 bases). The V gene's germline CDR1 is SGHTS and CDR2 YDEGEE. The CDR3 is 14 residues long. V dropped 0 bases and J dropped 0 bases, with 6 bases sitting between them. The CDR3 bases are TGTGCCAGCAGCTTGGGCAGGGTGAACACTGAAGCTTTCTTT. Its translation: CASSLGRVNTEAFF.

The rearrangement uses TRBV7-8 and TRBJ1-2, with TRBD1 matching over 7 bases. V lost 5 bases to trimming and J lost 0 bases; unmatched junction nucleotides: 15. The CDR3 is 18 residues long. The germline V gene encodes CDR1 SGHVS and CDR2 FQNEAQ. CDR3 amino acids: CASSTGRTGDTPNYGYTF. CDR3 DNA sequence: TGTGCCAGCAGCACCGGAAGGACAGGAGATACCCCTAACTATGGCTACACCTTC.